Listed below are T cell receptor beta chains from one sample, sequenced in a study of CD8+CD57+ T cells in acquired aplastic anemia. TCRdb fed the reads into MiXCR, producing one record per CDR3 protein. The sample holds some 220,000 distinct CDR3 sequences, roughly 33% seen once. The sample was sorted CD4+, CD8+, or CD8+CD57+ T cells (not recorded which) from PBMCs. The receptors were sampled from a human donor in good health, serving as a control. Both conserved end residues are part of each CDR3.

v_gene	CDR3aa
TRBV25-1	CASSEFGTRERGGYTF
TRBV3-1	CASSQEIGDHTEAFF
TRBV11-2	CASSTRMSQGRTEAFF
TRBV19	CASSDRGLYSPLHF
TRBV7-2	CASSFDRELNEQFF
TRBV29-1	CSVLDTEAFF
TRBV7-2	CASSRTTGTNTEAFF
TRBV28	CASSYPFGSGSYEQYF
TRBV19	CASSRGQGITNEKLFF
TRBV5-5	CASSLETGQYNSPLHF
TRBV4-1	CASSRGGLVVSGELFF
TRBV2	CASSEGQGVQQPQHF
TRBV12-5	CASTLALGGFSYNEQFF
TRBV11-2	CASSPSLTGAEAFF
TRBV11-2	CASRKREGPREQFF
TRBV7-6	CASSSSLAGRTYNEQFF
TRBV25-1	CASSRGASYGYTF
TRBV5-1	CASSYRADKNSYNSPLHF
TRBV12-3/TRBV12-4	CASRKTGEGYEQYF
TRBV19	CASSIIGGRDEQYF
TRBV7-9	CASSLKGRGNTIYF
TRBV20-1	CSARSTGANYGYTF